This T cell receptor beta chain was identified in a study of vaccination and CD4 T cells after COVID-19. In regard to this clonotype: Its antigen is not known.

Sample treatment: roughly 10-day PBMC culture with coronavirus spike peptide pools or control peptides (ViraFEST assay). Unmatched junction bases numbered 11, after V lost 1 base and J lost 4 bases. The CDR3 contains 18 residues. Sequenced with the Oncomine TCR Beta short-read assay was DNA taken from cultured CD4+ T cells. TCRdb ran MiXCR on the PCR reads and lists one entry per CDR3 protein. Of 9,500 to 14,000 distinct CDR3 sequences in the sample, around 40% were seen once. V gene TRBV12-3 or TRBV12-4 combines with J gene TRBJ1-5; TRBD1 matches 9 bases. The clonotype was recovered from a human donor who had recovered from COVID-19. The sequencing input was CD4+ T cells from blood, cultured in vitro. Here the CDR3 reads CASSLGLGTGSLNQPQHF. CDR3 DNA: TGTGCCAGCAGTTTAGGGCTGGGGACAGGGTCCTTAAATCAGCCCCAGCATTTT.